These T cell receptor beta chains were read from a single sample in a study of beta chain features in type 1 diabetes. Assay used: immunoSEQ multiplex PCR; TCRdb lists only in-frame clones, some missing. The repertoire holds 860,000 or so clones, with about 17% as singletons. Sequences were obtained from naive CD4+ T cells from blood. These receptors were collected from a woman between 18 and 29 years old in good health. The CDR3 runs from the conserved cysteine through the conserved F or W. Fields, in order: V gene, CDR3 protein.

V: TRBV15; CDR3: CATSIRQANLKETQYF
V: TRBV18; CDR3: CASSPVPGEVYIQYF
V: TRBV18; CDR3: CASSGGTSGPEGAYNEQFF
V: TRBV10-3; CDR3: CAISDPGVGQAYEQYF
V: TRBV28; CDR3: CASQGDSTDTQYF
V: TRBV7-2; CDR3: CASSLGDRGNTIYF
V: TRBV7-9; CDR3: CASSVTYRDRGPRLYGYTF
V: TRBV29-1; CDR3: CSVEENTSTEAFF
V: TRBV29-1; CDR3: CSVGLAGGPREQFF
V: TRBV28; CDR3: CASSWANYGYTF
V: TRBV7-9; CDR3: CASSLAVQAQETQYF
V: TRBV19; CDR3: CASSIAGGEQFF
V: TRBV19; CDR3: CASSIGTGQGSFSGANVLTF
V: TRBV2; CDR3: CASSEVEIQPQHF
V: TRBV19; CDR3: CASSIDFQAEAFF
V: TRBV5-1; CDR3: CASYRTSKETQYF
V: TRBV11-2; CDR3: CASSSTAGYTGELFF
V: TRBV6-4; CDR3: CASSVSGTSSSREQFF
V: TRBV5-1; CDR3: CASSLPTLSKGPDTQYF
V: TRBV6-6; CDR3: CASSYDRGGYTF
V: TRBV7-6; CDR3: CASSNDNLGHEQFF
V: TRBV7-2; CDR3: CASSLIAAMNTEAFF
V: TRBV29-1; CDR3: CSVEGPIETQYF
V: TRBV5-4; CDR3: CASSGRGTGGPYEQFF
V: TRBV6-5; CDR3: CASSWNRDSYEQYF
V: TRBV12-5; CDR3: CASGLWGEVYNEQFF
V: TRBV7-2; CDR3: CASRQEGVEKLFF
V: TRBV6-1; CDR3: CASNTYEQYF
V: TRBV28; CDR3: CASSFKEQYF
V: TRBV7-9; CDR3: CASSLGRGAYNEQFF
V: TRBV2; CDR3: CANPGQGASGAFF
V: TRBV11-2; CDR3: CASSLARIHNYNEQFF
V: TRBV5-1; CDR3: CASSLTLGGSYNEQFF
V: TRBV6-6; CDR3: CASSYSGTGVYEQYF
V: TRBV4-3; CDR3: CASSQEAGGPVEQFF
V: TRBV5-1; CDR3: CASSAYSPGTSGRAYGDEQFF
V: TRBV19; CDR3: CASLSRSAGQFF
V: TRBV5-4; CDR3: CASSLGGGFGYGYTF
V: TRBV28; CDR3: CAIDGGTEAFF
V: TRBV7-2; CDR3: CASSLVAAKETQYF
V: TRBV6-5; CDR3: CASRLSRGLQETQYF
V: TRBV18; CDR3: CASSPGTVGNTIYF
V: TRBV5-4; CDR3: CASSDRTGGQVEKLFF
V: TRBV19; CDR3: CASSIQTGGLDTQYF
V: TRBV28; CDR3: CASSVGSYNEQFF
V: TRBV5-1; CDR3: CASSLLGLAGGSTNTGELFF
V: TRBV5-1; CDR3: CASSLQGSGTGELFF
V: TRBV6-5; CDR3: CAIRPQGWNTEAFF